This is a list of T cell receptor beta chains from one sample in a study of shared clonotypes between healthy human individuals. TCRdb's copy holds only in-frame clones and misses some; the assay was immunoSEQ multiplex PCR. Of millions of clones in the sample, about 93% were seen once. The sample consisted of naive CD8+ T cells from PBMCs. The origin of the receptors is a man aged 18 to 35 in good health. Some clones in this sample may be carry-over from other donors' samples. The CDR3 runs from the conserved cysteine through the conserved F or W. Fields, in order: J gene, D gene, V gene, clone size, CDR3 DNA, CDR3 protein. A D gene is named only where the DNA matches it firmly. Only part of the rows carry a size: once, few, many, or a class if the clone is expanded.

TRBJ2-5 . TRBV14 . TGTGCCAGCAGACAAGGACGGGGGGCGCGAGAGACCCAGTACTTC CASRQGRGARETQYF
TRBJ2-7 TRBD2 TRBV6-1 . TGTGCCAGCAGCCTACCTAGCGGGAGAACCTACGAGCAGTACTTC CASSLPSGRTYEQYF
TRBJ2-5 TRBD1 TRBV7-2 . TGTGCCAGCAGCATTCGGGACAGACAAGAGACCCAGTACTTC CASSIRDRQETQYF
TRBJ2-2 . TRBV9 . TGTGCCAGCAGCACTACCAGGGAGCTGTTTTTT CASSTTRELFF
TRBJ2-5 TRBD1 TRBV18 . TGTGCCAGCTCACTCTACCGACAGGGGGCATCGGAGACCCAGTACTTC CASSLYRQGASETQYF
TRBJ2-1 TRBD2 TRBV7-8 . TGTGCCAGCAGCTGGGGACTAGCGGGGACCCCTGGCAATGAGCAGTTCTTC CASSWGLAGTPGNEQFF
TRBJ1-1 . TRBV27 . TGTGCCAGCAGTTTATCGCATACGTTGTATGAAGCTTTCTTT CASSLSHTLYEAFF
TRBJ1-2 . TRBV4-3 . TGCGCCAGCAGCCAAGATAGGAGGACCGCTCTCTATGGCTACACCTTC CASSQDRRTALYGYTF
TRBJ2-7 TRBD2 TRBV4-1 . TGCGCCAGCAGCCAAGTAGCGGGAGTAGGCGAGCAGTACTTC CASSQVAGVGEQYF
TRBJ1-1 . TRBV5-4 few TGTGCCAGCAGCTTCAGCCGGATGAACACTGAAGCTTTCTTT CASSFSRMNTEAFF
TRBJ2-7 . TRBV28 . TGTGCCAGCAGTCCCCCCGTCCGGGACGGGAACTACGAGCAGTACTTC CASSPPVRDGNYEQYF
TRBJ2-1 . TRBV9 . TGTGCCAGCAGCGTAGCTCGGGGAGGGGGAGGTTTTTTAAATGAGCAGTTCTTC CASSVARGGGGFLNEQFF
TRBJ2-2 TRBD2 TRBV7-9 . TGTGCCAGCAGTCCGTTAGCGGGAAACACCGGGGAGCTGTTTTTT CASSPLAGNTGELFF
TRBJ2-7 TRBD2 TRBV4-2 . TGTGCCAGCAGCCAATTCCTAGCGGGAGAAAAGTACGAGCAGTACTTC CASSQFLAGEKYEQYF
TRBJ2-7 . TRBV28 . TGTGCCAGCAGTTCCCCGCGGGAAAGGAGCTCCTACGAGCAGTACTTC CASSSPRERSSYEQYF
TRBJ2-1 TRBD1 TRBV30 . TGTGCCTTGGACAGGGGCAATGAGCAGTTCTTC CALDRGNEQFF
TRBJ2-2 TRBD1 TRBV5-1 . TGCGCCAGCAGCCGAACTAGGACAGGGGACACCGGGGAGCTGTTTTTT CASSRTRTGDTGELFF
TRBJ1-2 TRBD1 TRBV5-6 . TGTGCCAGCAGCTTGGATCAGGGGGGCAGGGCATGGGATGGCTACACCTTC CASSLDQGGRAWDGYTF
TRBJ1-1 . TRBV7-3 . TGTGCCAGCAGCCCCCACCCAGGGTTAGGGCGGGTGAACACTGAAGCTTTCTTT CASSPHPGLGRVNTEAFF
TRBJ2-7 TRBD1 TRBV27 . TGTGCCAGCAGTGATAGTGACGGGGACAGCCTGTACGAGCAGTACTTC CASSDSDGDSLYEQYF
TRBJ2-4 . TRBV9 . TGTGCCAGCAGCGGGACCCCAGGGGACATTCAGTACTTC CASSGTPGDIQYF
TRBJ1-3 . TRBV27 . TGTGCCAGCAGTAGCTCTCAGGCCGGCTCTGGAAACACCATATATTTT CASSSSQAGSGNTIYF
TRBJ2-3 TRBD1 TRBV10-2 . TGCGCCAGCAGTGAGTTTTTGACAGGGGGCTGGACAGATACGCAGTATTTT CASSEFLTGGWTDTQYF
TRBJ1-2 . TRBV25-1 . TGTGCCAGCAGTGGATTAAGGGGGGCGAACTATGGCTACACCTTC CASSGLRGANYGYTF
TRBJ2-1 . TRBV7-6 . TGTGCCAGCAGCTTATACCGGAGCTCCTACAATGAGCAGTTCTTC CASSLYRSSYNEQFF
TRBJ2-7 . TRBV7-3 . TGTGCCAGCAGCTTTGGGGGGACCTACGAGCAGTACTTC CASSFGGTYEQYF
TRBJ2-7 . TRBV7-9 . TGTGCCAGCAGCTTAGAGGTACAAAACGACGAGCAGTACTTC CASSLEVQNDEQYF
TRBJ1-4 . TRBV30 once TGTGTGTCAACAGGTAGACATGAAAAACTGTTTTTT CVSTGRHEKLFF
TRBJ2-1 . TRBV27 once TGTGCCAGCAGTTTTTCTAACTCGAACAATGAGCAGTTCTTC CASSFSNSNNEQFF
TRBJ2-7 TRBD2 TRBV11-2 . TGTGCCAGCAGTGCCGGGACTAGCGGAACCTACGAGCAGTACTTC CASSAGTSGTYEQYF
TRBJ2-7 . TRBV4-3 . TGCGCCAGCAGCCAAGATCGCAGGGGAGCGCAGTACTTC CASSQDRRGAQYF
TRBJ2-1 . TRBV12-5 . TGTGCTAGTGGTTTCTCAGGGTTACGGTTCTTC CASGFSGLRFF
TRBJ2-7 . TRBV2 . TGTGCCAGCAGCGGCCGAGAGAGCTCCTACGAGCAGTACTTC CASSGRESSYEQYF
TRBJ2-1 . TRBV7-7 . TGTGCCAGCAGCTTAGCGGATGGCACGGAGCAGTTCTTC CASSLADGTEQFF
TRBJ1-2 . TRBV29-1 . TGCAGCGTCCCTGGAGGGCTCAACTATGGCTACACCTTC CSVPGGLNYGYTF
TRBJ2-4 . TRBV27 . TGTGCCAGCAGTTTCCGCGGTGGGTCACTAGCCAAAAACATTCAGTACTTC CASSFRGGSLAKNIQYF
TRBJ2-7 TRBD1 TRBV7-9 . TGTGCCAGCAGTTCTGGGGTGGACAGGGATTTTTACGAGCAGTACTTC CASSSGVDRDFYEQYF
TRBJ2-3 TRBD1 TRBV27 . TGTGCCAGCAGTTTGATCCGGGACAGCGGCCTGGGGGAGTATTTT CASSLIRDSGLGEYF
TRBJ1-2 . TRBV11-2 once TGTGCCAGCAGCTTAAGGGACCGACTGGCCTATGGCTACACCTTC CASSLRDRLAYGYTF
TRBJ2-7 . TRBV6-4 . TGTGCCAGCAGTGACTCCAGGTCAATTAAGGCTTACGAGCAGTACTTC CASSDSRSIKAYEQYF
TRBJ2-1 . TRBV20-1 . TGCAGTGCTAGAGCGCGGAATGAGCAGTTCTTC CSARARNEQFF
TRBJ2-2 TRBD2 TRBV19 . TGTGCCAGTACCCTAAGGACTAGCGGGAGGGCCGGGGAGCTGTTTTTT CASTLRTSGRAGELFF
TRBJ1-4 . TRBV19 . TGTGCCAGTAGTATTTTAGGACAGAACGAAAAACTGTTTTTT CASSILGQNEKLFF
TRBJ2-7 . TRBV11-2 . TGTGCCAGCAGCCCCATTCCGGGGCGTAGGATGGGCGAGCAGTACTTC CASSPIPGRRMGEQYF
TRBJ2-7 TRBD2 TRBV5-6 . TGTGCCAGCAGTCCCGGGTCTAGCGGTTCCTACGAGCAGTACTTC CASSPGSSGSYEQYF
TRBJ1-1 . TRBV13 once TGTGCCAGCAGCCTCGTGGGGGACACTGAAGCTTTCTTT CASSLVGDTEAFF
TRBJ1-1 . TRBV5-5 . TGTGCCAGCAGCCCGATGGGGGAAGAGAACACTGAAGCTTTCTTT CASSPMGEENTEAFF
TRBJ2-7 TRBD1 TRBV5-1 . TGCGCCAGCAGCTCCGGGACAGCTCTCTACGAGCAGTACTTC CASSSGTALYEQYF
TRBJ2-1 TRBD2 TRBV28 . TGTGCCAGCAGTATACCGGGACTAGCGGACTCCTACAATGAGCAGTTCTTC CASSIPGLADSYNEQFF